This is a list of T cell receptor beta chains from one sample in a study of blood T cells in healthy people across ages. In TCRdb, the 5' RACE reads were re-called with MiXCR into one record per CDR3 protein. Altogether about 1.5 million distinct CDR3 sequences are present, roughly 43% being singletons, with the ten largest covering about 4.1%. Material: blood. The origin of the receptors is a woman under 30 in good health. Both conserved end residues are part of each CDR3. The order of the fields is CDR3 DNA, CDR3 protein, J gene, D gene, clone size, V gene. A D gene is named only where the DNA matches it firmly. Size values are once, few and many counts, or a class for expanded clones, and some rows have none.

CDR3 DNA: TGTGCCAGCAGAATGATAGGGGCCGCGTACAATGAGCAGTACTTC
CDR3 protein: CASRMIGAAYNEQYF
J gene: TRBJ2-5
D gene: -
clone size: once
V gene: TRBV7-8

CDR3 DNA: TGTGCCAGCAGTGCGACAGGGGGCCTCAATCAGCCCCAGCATTTT
CDR3 protein: CASSATGGLNQPQHF
J gene: TRBJ1-5
D gene: TRBD1
clone size: -
V gene: TRBV12-3/TRBV12-4

CDR3 DNA: TGTGCCATCAGTCGCGGACTGGGCCCGGATACGCAGTATTTT
CDR3 protein: CAISRGLGPDTQYF
J gene: TRBJ2-3
D gene: -
clone size: few
V gene: TRBV10-3

CDR3 DNA: TGTGCCAGCAGTTACGGGGTAACCGGGGCCAACGTCCTGACTTTC
CDR3 protein: CASSYGVTGANVLTF
J gene: TRBJ2-6
D gene: -
clone size: -
V gene: TRBV6-5

CDR3 DNA: TGCGCCAGCAGTGTTCTGGGGGTTGCCTACGAGCAGTACTTC
CDR3 protein: CASSVLGVAYEQYF
J gene: TRBJ2-7
D gene: -
clone size: few
V gene: TRBV5-1

CDR3 DNA: TGTGCCAGCTCACCGGTGTCTCAGGGTTCTCGGGAGCAGTACTTC
CDR3 protein: CASSPVSQGSREQYF
J gene: TRBJ2-7
D gene: -
clone size: few
V gene: TRBV18

CDR3 DNA: TGCGCCAGCAGCCCGCTAGGACAGGGGGCCGAGTTATTTGTAGGCTACATCTTC
CDR3 protein: CASSPLGQGAELFVGYIF
J gene: TRBJ1-2
D gene: TRBD1
clone size: -
V gene: TRBV5-1

CDR3 DNA: TGTGCCAGCAGCTTAGTCCAAGAGGCCCAGTACTTC
CDR3 protein: CASSLVQEAQYF
J gene: TRBJ2-5
D gene: -
clone size: -
V gene: TRBV7-2

CDR3 DNA: TGTGCCAGCAGTTTCCCGGGCCTGGGAGCTTTCTTT
CDR3 protein: CASSFPGLGAFF
J gene: TRBJ1-1
D gene: -
clone size: -
V gene: TRBV12-3/TRBV12-4

CDR3 DNA: TGCGCCAGCAGCGTAGCGGTCGCCTACGAGCAGTACTTC
CDR3 protein: CASSVAVAYEQYF
J gene: TRBJ2-7
D gene: -
clone size: -
V gene: TRBV7-2

CDR3 DNA: TGCGGTGCTAGACGTCCTGCGGGAGCTGGCGATGAGCAGTTCTTC
CDR3 protein: CGARRPAGAGDEQFF
J gene: TRBJ2-1
D gene: TRBD2
clone size: -
V gene: TRBV20-1

CDR3 DNA: TGTGCCAGCAGGGTCGATGGGGCTAACACTGAAGCTTTCTTT
CDR3 protein: CASRVDGANTEAFF
J gene: TRBJ1-1
D gene: -
clone size: -
V gene: TRBV5-5

CDR3 DNA: TGCGCCAGCAGCCAAGGCCGAGCGGTTCAAGAGACCCAGTACTTC
CDR3 protein: CASSQGRAVQETQYF
J gene: TRBJ2-5
D gene: -
clone size: -
V gene: TRBV4-1

CDR3 DNA: TGTGCCAGCAGTCCGCTAGCGGGAGAGAAAGATACGCAGTATTTT
CDR3 protein: CASSPLAGEKDTQYF
J gene: TRBJ2-3
D gene: TRBD2
clone size: few
V gene: TRBV2

CDR3 DNA: TGTGCCAGCAGCTTAGCGGGACTAGCGGTATATGAGCAGTTCTTC
CDR3 protein: CASSLAGLAVYEQFF
J gene: TRBJ2-1
D gene: TRBD2
clone size: few
V gene: TRBV7-9

CDR3 DNA: TGTGCCAGCAGTAAAACCCGGGACAGGGGCTCCTACGAGCAGTACTTC
CDR3 protein: CASSKTRDRGSYEQYF
J gene: TRBJ2-7
D gene: TRBD1
clone size: few
V gene: TRBV12-3/TRBV12-4

CDR3 DNA: TGTGCCAGCAGTTTGAACAGTCTGGGGTATGGCTACACCTTC
CDR3 protein: CASSLNSLGYGYTF
J gene: TRBJ1-2
D gene: -
clone size: -
V gene: TRBV28